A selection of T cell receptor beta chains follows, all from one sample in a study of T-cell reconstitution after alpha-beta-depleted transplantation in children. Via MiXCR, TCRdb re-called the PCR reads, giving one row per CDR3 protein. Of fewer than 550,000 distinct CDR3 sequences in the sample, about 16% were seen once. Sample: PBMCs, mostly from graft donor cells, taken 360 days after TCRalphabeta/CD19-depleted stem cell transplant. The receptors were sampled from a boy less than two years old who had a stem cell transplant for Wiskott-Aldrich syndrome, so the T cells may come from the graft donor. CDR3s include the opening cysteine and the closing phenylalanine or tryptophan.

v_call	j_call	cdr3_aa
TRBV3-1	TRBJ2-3	CASSHPRGSTDTQYF
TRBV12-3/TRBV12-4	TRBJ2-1	CASSFIGEPTWSYNEQFF
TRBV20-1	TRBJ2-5	CSARSRGTLRVQETQYF
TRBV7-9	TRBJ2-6	CASSLSGSRGHFYSGANVLTF
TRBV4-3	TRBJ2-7	CASSQDKTGSSYEQYF
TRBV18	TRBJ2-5	CASSSLAGGLQETQYF
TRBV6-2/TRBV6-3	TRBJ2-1	CASSYSLGGSYNEQFF
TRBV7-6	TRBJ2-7	CASSLGTSGRGGEQYF
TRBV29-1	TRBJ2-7	CSVGSGRAKLYEQYF
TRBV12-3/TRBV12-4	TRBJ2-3	CASSLGRGTADTQYF
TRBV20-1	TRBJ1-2	CSAAAYGYTF
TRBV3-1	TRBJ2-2	CASSRGLEPTGELFF
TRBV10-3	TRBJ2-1	CATCASDEQFF
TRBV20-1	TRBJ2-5	CSAKQAQETQYF
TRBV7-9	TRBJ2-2	CASSLISRRAGELFF
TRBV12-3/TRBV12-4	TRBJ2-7	CASSRPGHNPPHSYEQYF
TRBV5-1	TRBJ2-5	CASSLSVGAGKETQYF
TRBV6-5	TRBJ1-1	CASSYSWGTLYTEAFF
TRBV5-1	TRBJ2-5	CASSLEGQGAPWYQETQYF
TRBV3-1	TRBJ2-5	CASSLSTSFQETQYF
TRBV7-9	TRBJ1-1	CASNLYRGGTEAFF
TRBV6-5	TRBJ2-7	CASSYSYFSQEQYF
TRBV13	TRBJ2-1	CASSSGTLLAGGFYEQFF
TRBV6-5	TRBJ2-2	CASGVFSGELFF
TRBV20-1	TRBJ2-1	CSARDSGDFYNEQFF
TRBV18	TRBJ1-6	CASGLGRQNSPLHF
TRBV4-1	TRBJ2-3	CASSHRDRVTDTQYF
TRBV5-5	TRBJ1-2	CASSLGPSHIYGYTF
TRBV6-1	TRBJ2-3	CASRASGTDTQYF
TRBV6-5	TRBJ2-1	CASRRTGGSYNEQFF
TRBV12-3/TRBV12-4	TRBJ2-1	CASSLGQVSEQFF
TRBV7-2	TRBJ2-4	CASSLGGANIQYF
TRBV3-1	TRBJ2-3	CASSQEVASGATDTQYF
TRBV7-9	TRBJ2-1	CASSPGTSIYNEQFF
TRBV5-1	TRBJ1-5	CASSLNGPEEPQHF